The subject of this entry is one T cell receptor (beta chain). Its antigen remains unknown. Compared with germline, one end of the junction differs, possibly owing to a read error. These data come from a study of T cell repertoires in cytomegalovirus infection. At the level of the study: Selected CMV epitopes included recently identified HLA-C-restricted ones as well as well-studied HLA-B-restricted ones. From public TCR beta signatures came an indication of both CMV infection and matching HLA type. Overall study results and limits: HLA-C-restricted CMV clonotypes gave the most frequent clonotype in two of eight donors. Carriers of CMV plus the relevant HLA were identified by cumulative public TCR beta family frequency.

TCRdb re-analysed the reads in MiXCR, keeping a single row per CDR3 protein. Seen here are fewer than 1,000,000 distinct CDR3 sequences, about 33% observed once, and the top ten hold 13%. Germline assignment: CDR1 KGHDR and CDR2 SFDVKD. CDR3 length: 13 amino acids. The specimen comprised cultured CD8+ T cells from PBMCs, sampled from culture after CMV antigen stimulation. The origin of this receptor is a human donor in good health (CMV status not recorded). Some clones in this sample may be carry-over from other donors' samples. This chain links TRBV24-1 with TRBJ2-5; 7 nucleotides align to TRBD1. Here the CDR3 reads CAISGTDQETQYF. The DNA of the CDR3 is TGTGCCATCAGTGGGACAGACCAAGAGACCCAGTACTTC.